Listed below are T cell receptor beta chains from one sample, sequenced in a study of blood T cell repertoires in COVID-19. The data were produced by immunoSEQ multiplex PCR, yet TCRdb's version contains in-frame clones alone and is incomplete. Of approximately 130,000 clones in the sample, roughly 90% were seen once. Sequencing was carried out using peripheral blood. The source of these receptors is a man aged 50-59 years with acute or convalescent COVID-19. Both conserved end residues are trimmed from each CDR3. Each record gives: V gene, J gene, CDR3 protein.

TRBV29-1,TRBJ1-2,SGTQGGYGYT
TRBV19,TRBJ2-1,ASSIKSGLGDNEQF
TRBV3-1/TRBV3-2,TRBJ1-3,ASSQDLDLSSGNTIY
TRBV7-2,TRBJ2-7,ASNNPTGIHEQY
TRBV19,TRBJ2-2,ASSIDLWAGGFGELF
TRBV9,TRBJ1-1,ASSPSRMNTEAF
TRBV11-2,TRBJ2-3,ASSLKSLPAGQGADTQY
TRBV5-4,TRBJ2-1,ASSIMVSDEQF
TRBV2,TRBJ1-6,ASRGHSPNSPLH
TRBV5-1,TRBJ2-7,ASSWLAGFSQEQY
TRBV29-1,TRBJ1-2,SVDGQGAYGYT